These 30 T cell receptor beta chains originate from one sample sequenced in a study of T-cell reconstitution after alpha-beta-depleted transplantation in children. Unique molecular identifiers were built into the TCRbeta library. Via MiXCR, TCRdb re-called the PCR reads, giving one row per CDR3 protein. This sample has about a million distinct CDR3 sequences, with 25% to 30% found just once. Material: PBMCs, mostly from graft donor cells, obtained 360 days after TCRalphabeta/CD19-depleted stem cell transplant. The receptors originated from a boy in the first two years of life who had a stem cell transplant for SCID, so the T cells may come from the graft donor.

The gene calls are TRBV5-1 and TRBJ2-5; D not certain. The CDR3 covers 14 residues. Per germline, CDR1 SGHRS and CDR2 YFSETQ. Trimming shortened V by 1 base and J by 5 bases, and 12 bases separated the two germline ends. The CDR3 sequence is CASSLNPVTETQYF. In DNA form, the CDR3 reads TGCGCCAGCAGCTTGAACCCCGTTACCGAGACCCAGTACTTC.

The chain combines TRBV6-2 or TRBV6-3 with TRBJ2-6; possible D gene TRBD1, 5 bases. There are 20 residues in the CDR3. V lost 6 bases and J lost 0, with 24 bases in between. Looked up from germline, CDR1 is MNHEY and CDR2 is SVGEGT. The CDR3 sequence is CASRPKQAKLYSSGANVLTF. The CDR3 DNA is TGTGCCAGCAGACCCAAACAGGCTAAGCTGTACAGCTCTGGGGCCAACGTCCTGACTTTC.

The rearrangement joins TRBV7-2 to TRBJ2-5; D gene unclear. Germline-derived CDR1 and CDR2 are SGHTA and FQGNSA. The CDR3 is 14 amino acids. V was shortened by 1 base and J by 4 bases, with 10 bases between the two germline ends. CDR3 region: CASSLVLRGETQYF. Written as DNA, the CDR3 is TGTGCCAGCAGCTTAGTCCTACGCGGAGAGACCCAGTACTTC.

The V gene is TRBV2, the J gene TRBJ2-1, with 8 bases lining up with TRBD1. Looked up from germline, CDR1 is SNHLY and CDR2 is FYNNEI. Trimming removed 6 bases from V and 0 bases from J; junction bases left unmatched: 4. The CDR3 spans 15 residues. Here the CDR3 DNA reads TGTGCCAGCAGCGACAGGGGAGTCTCCTACAATGAGCAGTTCTTC. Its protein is CASSDRGVSYNEQFF.

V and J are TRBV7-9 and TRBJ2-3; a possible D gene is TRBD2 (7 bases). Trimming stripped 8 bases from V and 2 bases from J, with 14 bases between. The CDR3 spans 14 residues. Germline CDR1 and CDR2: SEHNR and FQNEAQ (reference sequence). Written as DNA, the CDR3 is TGTGCCAGCCGGGGCGGGGGCACCACAGATACGCAGTATTTT. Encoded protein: CASRGGGTTDTQYF.

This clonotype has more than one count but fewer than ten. DNA of the CDR3: TGTGCCAGCAGCTCCTACGGGGGGATCTACAATGAGCAGTTCTTC. Translating it yields CASSSYGGIYNEQFF. The chain links TRBV5-6 to TRBJ2-1; 7 bases map to TRBD2. The CDR3 consists of 15 residues. Germline V gives CDR1 SGHDT, CDR2 YYEEEE. V was clipped by 3 bases and J by 3 bases; unmatched bases: 6.

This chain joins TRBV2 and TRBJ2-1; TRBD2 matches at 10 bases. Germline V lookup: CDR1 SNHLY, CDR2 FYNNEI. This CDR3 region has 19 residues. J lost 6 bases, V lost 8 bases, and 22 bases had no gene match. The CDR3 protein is CASCPSRRALAGGTNEQFF. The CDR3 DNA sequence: TGTGCCAGCTGTCCGTCACGGCGGGCCTTAGCGGGGGGTACCAATGAGCAGTTCTTC.

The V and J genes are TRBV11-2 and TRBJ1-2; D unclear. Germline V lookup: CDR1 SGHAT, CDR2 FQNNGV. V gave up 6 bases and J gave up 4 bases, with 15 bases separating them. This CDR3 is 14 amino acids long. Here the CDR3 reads CASRETGGGYGYTF. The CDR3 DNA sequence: TGTGCCAGCAGGGAGACTGGCGGTGGCTATGGCTACACCTTC.

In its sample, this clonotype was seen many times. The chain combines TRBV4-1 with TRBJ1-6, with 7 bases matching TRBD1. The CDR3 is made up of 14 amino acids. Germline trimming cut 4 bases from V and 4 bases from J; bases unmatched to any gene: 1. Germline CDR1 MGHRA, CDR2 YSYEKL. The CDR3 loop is CASSLGQYNSPLHF. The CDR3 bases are TGCGCCAGCAGCCTGGGACAGTATAATTCACCCCTCCACTTT.

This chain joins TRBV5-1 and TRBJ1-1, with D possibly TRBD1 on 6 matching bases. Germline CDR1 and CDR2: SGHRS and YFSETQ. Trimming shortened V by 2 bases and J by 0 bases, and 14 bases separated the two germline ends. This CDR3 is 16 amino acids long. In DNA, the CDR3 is TGCGCCAGCAGCTTAGGGGGGCGCAGACTGAACACTGAAGCTTTCTTT. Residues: CASSLGGRRLNTEAFF.

The CDR3, as DNA: TGTGCCAGCAGCTTACTCACGGGGGGGCTGTACAATGAGCAGTTCTTC. The encoded protein is CASSLLTGGLYNEQFF. The chain employs TRBV7-3 and TRBJ2-1; 8 bases are shared with TRBD2. Germline CDR1 and CDR2: SGHTA and FQGTGA. CDR3 size: 16 residues. With V trimmed by 2 bases and J by 4 bases, 7 bases remained unmatched. Filled out from reference TRBV7-3 and TRBJ2-1, the complete variable domain reads GAGVSQTPSNKVTEKGKYVELRCDPISGHTALYWYRQSLGQGPEFLIYFQGTGAADDSGLPNDRFFAVRPEGSVSTLKIQRTERGDSAVYLCASSLLTGGLYNEQFFGPGTRLTVL.

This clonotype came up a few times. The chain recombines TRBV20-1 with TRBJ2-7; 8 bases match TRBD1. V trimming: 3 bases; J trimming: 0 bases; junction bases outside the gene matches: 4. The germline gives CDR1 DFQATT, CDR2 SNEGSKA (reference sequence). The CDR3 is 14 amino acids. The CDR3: CSASWDRSSYEQYF. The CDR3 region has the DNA TGCAGTGCTAGTTGGGACAGGAGCTCCTACGAGCAGTACTTC.

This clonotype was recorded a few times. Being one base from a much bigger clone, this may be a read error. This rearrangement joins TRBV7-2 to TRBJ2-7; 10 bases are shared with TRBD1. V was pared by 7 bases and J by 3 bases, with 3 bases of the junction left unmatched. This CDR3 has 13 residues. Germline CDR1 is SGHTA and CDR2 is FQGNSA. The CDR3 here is CASMRDRGYEQYF. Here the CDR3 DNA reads TGTGCCAGCATGCGGGACAGGGGCTACGAGCAGTACTTC.

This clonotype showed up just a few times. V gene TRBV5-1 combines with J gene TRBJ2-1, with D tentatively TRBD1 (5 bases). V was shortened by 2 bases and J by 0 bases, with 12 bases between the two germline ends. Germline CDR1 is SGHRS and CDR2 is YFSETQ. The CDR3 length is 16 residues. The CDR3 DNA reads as TGCGCCAGCAGCTTCTCCTTAAGGGGCTCCTACAATGAGCAGTTCTTC. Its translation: CASSFSLRGSYNEQFF. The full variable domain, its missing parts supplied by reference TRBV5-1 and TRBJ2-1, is KAGVTQTPRYLIKTRGQQVTLSCSPISGHRSVSWYQQTPGQGLQFLFEYFSETQRNKGNFPGRFSGRQFSNSRSEMNVSTLELGDSALYLCASSFSLRGSYNEQFFGPGTRLTVL.

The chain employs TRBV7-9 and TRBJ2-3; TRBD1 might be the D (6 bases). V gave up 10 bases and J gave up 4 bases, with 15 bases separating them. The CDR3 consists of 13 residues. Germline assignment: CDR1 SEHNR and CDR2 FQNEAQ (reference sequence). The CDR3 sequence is CAIRTGLPDTQYF. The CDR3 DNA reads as TGTGCCATAAGAACAGGGTTGCCAGATACGCAGTATTTT.

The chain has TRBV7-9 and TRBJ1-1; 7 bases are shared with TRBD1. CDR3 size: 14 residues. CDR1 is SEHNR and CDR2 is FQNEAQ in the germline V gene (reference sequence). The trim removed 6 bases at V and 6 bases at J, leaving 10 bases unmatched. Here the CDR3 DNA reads TGTGCCAGCAGACAAGCACAGGGGTACCCTGAAGCTTTCTTT. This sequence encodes CASRQAQGYPEAFF.

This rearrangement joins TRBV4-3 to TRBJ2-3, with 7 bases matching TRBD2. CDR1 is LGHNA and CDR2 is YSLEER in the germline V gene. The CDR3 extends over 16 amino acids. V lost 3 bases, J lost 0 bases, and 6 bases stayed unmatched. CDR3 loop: CASSHLRLASTDTQYF. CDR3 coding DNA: TGCGCCAGCAGCCACCTCCGACTAGCTAGCACAGATACGCAGTATTTT.

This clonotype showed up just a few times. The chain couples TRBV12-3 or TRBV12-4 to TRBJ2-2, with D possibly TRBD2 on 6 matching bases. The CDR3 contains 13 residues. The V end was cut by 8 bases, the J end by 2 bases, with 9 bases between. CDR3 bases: TGTGCCAGCGCGGGGCCCAACACCGGGGAGCTGTTTTTT. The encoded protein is CASAGPNTGELFF.

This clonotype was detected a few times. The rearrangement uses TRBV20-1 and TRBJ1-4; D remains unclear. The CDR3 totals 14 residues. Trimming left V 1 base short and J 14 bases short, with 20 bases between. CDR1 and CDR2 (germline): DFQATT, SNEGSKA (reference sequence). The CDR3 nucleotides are TGCAGTGCTAGAGTACGTCGGCCCGGGATGGACCTGTTTTTT. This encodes CSARVRRPGMDLFF.

In DNA form, the CDR3 reads TGTGCCAGCAGCTTAGCGGCTAGCGGGGGTACAGATACGCAGTATTTT. Its protein is CASSLAASGGTDTQYF. The gene calls are TRBV7-2 and TRBJ2-3, with 10 positions matching TRBD2. In germline, CDR1 is SGHTA, CDR2 FQGNSA. The V and J ends lost 0 bases and 3 bases, in that order; junction bases with no gene match: 3. The CDR3 is 16 amino acids.

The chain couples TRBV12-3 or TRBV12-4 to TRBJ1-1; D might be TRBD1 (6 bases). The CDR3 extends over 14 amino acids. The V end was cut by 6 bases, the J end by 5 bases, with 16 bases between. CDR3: CASSTNRVRTEAFF. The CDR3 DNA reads TGTGCCAGCAGCACCAACAGGGTCCGGACTGAAGCTTTCTTT.

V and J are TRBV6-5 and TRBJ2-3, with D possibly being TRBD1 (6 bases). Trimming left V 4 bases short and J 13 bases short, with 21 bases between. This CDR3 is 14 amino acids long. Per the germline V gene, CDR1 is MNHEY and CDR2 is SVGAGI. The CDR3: CASSSRPNRVIEYF. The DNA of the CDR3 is TGTGCCAGCAGTTCTCGCCCCAACAGGGTAATCGAGTATTTT.

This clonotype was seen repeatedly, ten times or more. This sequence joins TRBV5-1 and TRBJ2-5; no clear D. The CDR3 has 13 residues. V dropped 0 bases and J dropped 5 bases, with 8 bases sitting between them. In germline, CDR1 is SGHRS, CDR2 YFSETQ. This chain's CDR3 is CASSLALGETQYF. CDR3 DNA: TGCGCCAGCAGCTTGGCTTTAGGGGAGACCCAGTACTTC.

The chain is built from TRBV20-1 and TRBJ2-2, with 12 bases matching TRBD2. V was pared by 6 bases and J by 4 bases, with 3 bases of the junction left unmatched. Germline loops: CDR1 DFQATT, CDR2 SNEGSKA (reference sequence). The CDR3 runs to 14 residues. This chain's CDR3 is CSARTSGITGELFF. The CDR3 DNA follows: TGCAGTGCGCGGACTAGCGGGATCACCGGGGAGCTGTTTTTT.

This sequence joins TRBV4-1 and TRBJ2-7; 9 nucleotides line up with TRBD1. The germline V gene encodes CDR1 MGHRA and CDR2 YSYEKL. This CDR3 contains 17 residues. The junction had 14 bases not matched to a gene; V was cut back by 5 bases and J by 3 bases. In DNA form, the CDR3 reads TGCGCCAGCAGCAGAGGGGTCCAACAGGGGGCTCACTACGAGCAGTACTTC. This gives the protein CASSRGVQQGAHYEQYF.

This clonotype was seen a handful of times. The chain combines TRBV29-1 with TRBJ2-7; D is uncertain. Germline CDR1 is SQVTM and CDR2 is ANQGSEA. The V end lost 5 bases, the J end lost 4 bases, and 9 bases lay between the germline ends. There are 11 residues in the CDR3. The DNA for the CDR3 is TGCAGCGTTTCGGGTTGGTACGAGCAGTACTTC. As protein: CSVSGWYEQYF.

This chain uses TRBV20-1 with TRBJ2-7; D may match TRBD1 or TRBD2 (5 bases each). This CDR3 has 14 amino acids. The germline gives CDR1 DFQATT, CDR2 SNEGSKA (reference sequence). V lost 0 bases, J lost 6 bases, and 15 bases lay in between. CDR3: CSARDWGRRGEQYF. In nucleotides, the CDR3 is TGCAGTGCTAGAGATTGGGGACGAAGGGGCGAGCAGTACTTC.

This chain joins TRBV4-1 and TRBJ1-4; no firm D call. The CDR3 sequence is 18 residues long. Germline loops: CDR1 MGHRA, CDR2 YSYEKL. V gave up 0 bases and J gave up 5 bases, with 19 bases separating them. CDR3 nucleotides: TGCGCCAGCAGCCAAGATCCGGGGTTACGTGTAGGAAATGAAAAACTGTTTTTT. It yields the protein CASSQDPGLRVGNEKLFF.

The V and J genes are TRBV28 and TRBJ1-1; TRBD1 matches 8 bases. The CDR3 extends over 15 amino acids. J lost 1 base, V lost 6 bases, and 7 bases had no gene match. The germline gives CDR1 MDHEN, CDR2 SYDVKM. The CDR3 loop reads CASRKDRGRNTEAFF. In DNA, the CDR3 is TGTGCCAGCAGAAAAGACAGGGGCCGGAACACTGAAGCTTTCTTT.

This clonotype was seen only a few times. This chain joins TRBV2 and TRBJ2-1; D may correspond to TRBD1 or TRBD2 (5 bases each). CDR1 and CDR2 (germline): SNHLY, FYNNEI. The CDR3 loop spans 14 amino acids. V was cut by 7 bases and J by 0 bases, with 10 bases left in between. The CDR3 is CASKGRRSYNEQFF. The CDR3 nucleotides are TGTGCCAGCAAGGGGAGACGCTCCTACAATGAGCAGTTCTTC. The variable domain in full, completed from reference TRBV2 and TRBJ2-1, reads EPEVTQTPSHQVTQMGQEVILRCVPISNHLYFYWYRQILGQKVEFLVSFYNNEISEKSEIFDDQFSVERPDGSNFTLKIRSTKLEDSAMYFCASKGRRSYNEQFFGPGTRLTVL.